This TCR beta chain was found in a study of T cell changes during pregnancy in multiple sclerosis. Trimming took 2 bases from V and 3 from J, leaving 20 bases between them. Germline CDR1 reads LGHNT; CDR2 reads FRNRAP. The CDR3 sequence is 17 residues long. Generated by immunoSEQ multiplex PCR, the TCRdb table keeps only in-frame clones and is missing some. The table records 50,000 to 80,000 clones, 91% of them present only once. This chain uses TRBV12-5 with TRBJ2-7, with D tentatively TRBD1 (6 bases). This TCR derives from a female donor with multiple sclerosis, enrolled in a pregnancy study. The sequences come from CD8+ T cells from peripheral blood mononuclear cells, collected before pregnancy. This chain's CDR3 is CASGLYPPTGTSYEQYF. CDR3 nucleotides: TGTGCTAGTGGTTTGTACCCCCCAACAGGGACAAGCTACGAGCAGTACTTC.